This T cell receptor beta chain was sequenced during a study of post-analysis software for immune sequencing data. Overall study context: The patients showed relapsing-remitting, secondary progressive and progressive-relapsing multiple sclerosis courses.

With regard to this clonotype: Its antigen is unknown.

Study-level points and caveats: People with multiple sclerosis had a significantly lower normalized Chao1 diversity than controls did. Clustering by F measure revealed strong co-clustering among samples prepared together in one batch. Included in a set of a few TRBV segments more frequent in patients than controls were TRBV5-6, TRBV5-1 and TRBV20-1.

Unique molecular identifiers had been added to the TCR beta cDNA libraries. The source material, about 0.9 to 10 million T cells, gave rise to about 500,000 cDNA molecules. TCRdb passed the PCR reads through MiXCR, listing each CDR3 protein once. The data contain 650,000 to 850,000 distinct CDR3 sequences, approximately 50% of them singletons. V lost 7 bases and J 8 bases, leaving 12 bases between the germline ends. The CDR3 runs 11 residues. The germline V gene encodes CDR1 SQVTM and CDR2 ANQGSEA. Sequenced input: blood. The receptor's source is a girl aged 10-17 years with multiple sclerosis. The chain carries TRBV29-1 and TRBJ2-1; possibly TRBD2 for D (6 bases). The CDR3 nucleotides are TGCAGCGGCTTAACTAGCTATGAGCAGTTCTTC. This sequence encodes CSGLTSYEQFF.